Below, 10 T cell receptor beta chains from the same sample are listed, as sequenced in a study of cytomegalovirus exposure and HLA in healthy donors. The primer mix had 60 Vbeta and 13 Jbeta primers. TCRdb's copy holds only in-frame clones and misses some; the assay was immunoSEQ multiplex PCR. The data show 200,000 or so clones, around 82% seen once. The source material was PBMCs. The origin of the receptors is a woman aged 30 to 39 in good health and CMV-seronegative.

The chain employs TRBV6-5 and TRBJ2-5, with D possibly being TRBD1 (6 bases). The CDR3 sequence is 14 residues long. The V gene's germline CDR1 is MNHEY and CDR2 SVGAGI. With 5 bases removed from V and 5 bases from J, the gap between germline ends came to 15 bases. CDR3: CASSEHRAGETQYF. DNA for the CDR3: TGTGCCAGCAGTGAACACAGGGCAGGGGAGACCCAGTACTTC.

This chain joins TRBV4-1 and TRBJ2-3, with 10 positions matching TRBD2. CDR3 length: 17 amino acids. CDR1 and CDR2 from the germline V gene are MGHRA and YSYEKL. With V trimmed by 0 bases and J by 0 bases, 3 bases remained unmatched. CDR3 bases: TGCGCCAGCAGCCAAGAAGCAGCGGGAGGGAGCACAGATACGCAGTATTTT. Protein: CASSQEAAGGSTDTQYF.

The rearrangement links TRBV4-1 to TRBJ1-1; 10 positions match TRBD1. Germline-derived CDR1 and CDR2 are MGHRA and YSYEKL. J gave up 11 bases and V 1 base, and 7 bases lay outside the gene matches. This CDR3 spans 14 amino acids. This chain's CDR3 is CASSQALRDRGAFF. The DNA for the CDR3 is TGCGCCAGCAGCCAAGCGTTACGGGACAGGGGTGCTTTCTTT.

V is TRBV5-1 and J is TRBJ2-3; D possibly corresponds to TRBD2 (5 bases). The CDR3 totals 14 residues. Germline CDR1 is SGHRS and CDR2 is YFSETQ. The V end was cut by 0 bases, the J end by 6 bases, with 11 bases between. This chain's CDR3 is CASSLGLAVDTQYF. DNA for the CDR3: TGCGCCAGCAGCTTGGGGCTAGCTGTGGATACGCAGTATTTT.

In regard to this clone: Other DNA sequences of this sample code for an identical CDR3. The chain recombines TRBV28 with TRBJ2-1; TRBD2 matches 13 bases. J gave up 9 bases and V 4 bases, and 15 bases lay outside the gene matches. Germline V gene lookup returns CDR1 MDHEN and CDR2 SYDVKM. The CDR3 has 18 amino acids. CDR3 protein: CASSSLNTGLAGVGEQFF. The CDR3 DNA reads TGTGCCAGCAGTTCTTTAAACACAGGACTAGCGGGAGTGGGTGAGCAGTTCTTC.

J is TRBJ2-1 and V is TRBV18; 8 bases agree with TRBD1. V shed 3 bases and J 8 bases; nucleotides not matched to a gene: 9. The CDR3 spans 15 residues. Germline CDR1 is KGHSH and CDR2 is LQKENI. This chain's CDR3 is CASSPGTGIFDEQFF. The CDR3 bases are TGTGCCAGCTCACCCGGGACAGGAATCTTCGATGAGCAGTTCTTC. The whole variable domain, remainder taken from reference TRBV18 and TRBJ2-1, is NAGVMQNPRHLVRRRGQEARLRCSPMKGHSHVYWYRQLPEEGLKFMVYLQKENIIDESGMPKERFSAEFPKEGPSILRIQQVVRGDSAAYFCASSPGTGIFDEQFFGPGTRLTVL.

CDR3 loop: CASSSYPGQGAYNEQFF. As DNA, the CDR3 is TGTGCCAGCAGCTCTTACCCGGGACAGGGGGCATACAATGAGCAGTTCTTC. The rearrangement uses TRBV7-9 and TRBJ2-1; 12 positions match TRBD1. CDR1 is SEHNR, CDR2 FQNEAQ, per germline (reference sequence). This CDR3 has 17 amino acids. Trimming took 4 bases from V and 4 from J; bases not matched to a gene: 8.

This rearrangement joins TRBV5-1 to TRBJ2-3; TRBD1 aligns across 8 bases. V dropped 4 bases and J dropped 6; count of bases not matched to a gene: 7. CDR1 and CDR2 (germline): SGHRS, YFSETQ. The CDR3 contains 14 residues. This chain's CDR3 is CASSEDRVWDTQYF. In DNA, the CDR3 is TGCGCCAGCAGCGAGGACAGGGTGTGGGATACGCAGTATTTT.

This clone was seen once. The V and J genes are TRBV10-3 and TRBJ2-1; possible D gene TRBD2, 6 bases. CDR1 ENHRY and CDR2 SYGVKD come from the germline V gene. CDR3 length: 12 amino acids. V lost 7 bases and J 9 bases, leaving 13 bases between the germline ends. This CDR3 is CAITNRDFEQFF. The CDR3 coding sequence is TGTGCCATCACTAACCGGGACTTTGAGCAGTTCTTC.

CDR3 residues: CASSLVGLGTQYF. CDR3 nucleotide sequence: TGTGCCAGCAGTTTGGTGGGACTCGGGACCCAGTACTTC. The chain carries TRBV28 and TRBJ2-5; tentatively, D is TRBD2 (6 bases). From germline, CDR1 is MDHEN and CDR2 SYDVKM. Trimming stripped 3 bases from V and 7 bases from J, with 12 bases between. This CDR3 is built from 13 residues.